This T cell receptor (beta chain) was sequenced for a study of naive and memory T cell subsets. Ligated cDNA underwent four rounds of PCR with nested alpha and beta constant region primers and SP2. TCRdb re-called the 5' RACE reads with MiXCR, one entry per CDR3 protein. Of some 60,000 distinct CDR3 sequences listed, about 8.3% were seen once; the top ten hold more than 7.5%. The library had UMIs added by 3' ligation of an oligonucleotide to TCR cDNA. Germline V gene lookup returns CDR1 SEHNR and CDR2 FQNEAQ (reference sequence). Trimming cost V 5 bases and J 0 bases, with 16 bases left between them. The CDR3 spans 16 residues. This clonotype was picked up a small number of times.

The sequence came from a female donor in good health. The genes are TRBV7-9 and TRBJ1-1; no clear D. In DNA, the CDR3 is TGTGCCAGCAGCCCCTCCTCAGGATTCATGAACACTGAAGCTTTCTTT. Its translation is CASSPSSGFMNTEAFF.